This T cell receptor (beta chain) was captured in a study of blood T cell repertoires in COVID-19. All enrollees were roughly 18 to 90 years old and from fewer than 25 US areas. To note about this clone: The junction differs from germline at one of its ends, possibly a read error.

Germline V gene sequence: CDR1 SGHDT, CDR2 YYEEEE. The CDR3 length is 15 residues. Original methodology: Researchers report that nucleated cell counts were estimated from reference gene primer amplification. Profiled with immunoSEQ multiplex PCR; TCRdb holds only in-frame clones, not every one. That table supplies the V and J calls and clone size; D and trimming were determined from the DNA. The table lists hundreds of thousands of clones, more than 75% of them singletons. The sequenced material came from PBMCs or T cells enriched from blood (not recorded which). The receptor was derived from a woman between 45 and 60 years old who had recovered from COVID-19. V is TRBV5-6 and J is TRBJ1-2; TRBD1 might be the D (6 bases). The chain's CDR3 is CASRPPGEIDYGYIF. Written as DNA, the CDR3 is TGTGCCAGCCGTCCCCCAGGGGAAATTGACTATGGCTACATCTTC.